Listed below are T cell receptor beta chains from one sample, sequenced in a study of cytomegalovirus exposure and HLA in healthy donors. Only in-frame clones appear in the TCRdb table, and some are missing; sequencing was by immunoSEQ multiplex PCR. The specimen's table records 130,000 or so clones. The sample was PBMCs. The receptors originated from a woman younger than 30 in good health and CMV-seronegative. Each CDR3 is given with its conserved first and last residue. Each record gives: J gene, V gene, D gene, CDR3 length, CDR3 DNA, CDR3 protein. D genes are given only for firm matches.

j_call: TRBJ1-1; v_call: TRBV7-8; d_call: NA; cdr3_length: 15; cdr3_nt: TGTGCCAGCAGCAAAAACAGGGTGGGGGACACTGAAGCTTTCTTT; cdr3_aa: CASSKNRVGDTEAFF
j_call: TRBJ2-1; v_call: TRBV7-9; d_call: TRBD1; cdr3_length: 15; cdr3_nt: TGTGCCAGCAGCTTAAGACAGGGGCCCTCCAATGAGCAGTTCTTC; cdr3_aa: CASSLRQGPSNEQFF
j_call: TRBJ2-3; v_call: TRBV7-2; d_call: TRBD2; cdr3_length: 18; cdr3_nt: TGTGCCAGCAGCCGACTAGCGGGAGGGCCTTTAGAGGCAGATACGCAGTATTTT; cdr3_aa: CASSRLAGGPLEADTQYF
j_call: TRBJ1-4; v_call: TRBV6-6; d_call: NA; cdr3_length: 15; cdr3_nt: TGTGCCAGCAGAGCGGCGGGTGCAACTAATGAAAAACTGTTTTTT; cdr3_aa: CASRAAGATNEKLFF
j_call: TRBJ2-2; v_call: TRBV12-5; d_call: TRBD1; cdr3_length: 15; cdr3_nt: TGTGCTAGTGGTTTGGGGACAGGGACCACCGGGGAGCTGTTTTTT; cdr3_aa: CASGLGTGTTGELFF
j_call: TRBJ1-1; v_call: TRBV19; d_call: NA; cdr3_length: 13; cdr3_nt: TGTGCCAGTAGTAGTACCAGGAACACTGAAGCTTTCTTT; cdr3_aa: CASSSTRNTEAFF
j_call: TRBJ2-2; v_call: TRBV5-5; d_call: NA; cdr3_length: 16; cdr3_nt: TGTGCCAGCATTCCCCATCCGGGACAAGGAGTCGGGGAGCTGTTTTTT; cdr3_aa: CASIPHPGQGVGELFF
j_call: TRBJ2-1; v_call: TRBV4-3; d_call: TRBD2; cdr3_length: 16; cdr3_nt: TGCGCCAGCAGCCAGGCCGGGACTAGCGGCCCCAATGAGCAGTTCTTC; cdr3_aa: CASSQAGTSGPNEQFF
j_call: TRBJ2-2; v_call: TRBV10-3; d_call: NA; cdr3_length: 18; cdr3_nt: TGTGCCATCAGGGTAAGGACTAACGTCTATGCCGACACCGGGGAGCTGTTTTTT; cdr3_aa: CAIRVRTNVYADTGELFF
j_call: TRBJ2-3; v_call: TRBV4-2; d_call: TRBD2; cdr3_length: 14; cdr3_nt: TGTGCCAGCAGCCAAGAACTAGCGGGAGTTCCACAGTATTTT; cdr3_aa: CASSQELAGVPQYF
j_call: TRBJ2-5; v_call: TRBV7-8; d_call: NA; cdr3_length: 15; cdr3_nt: TGTGCCAGCAGCCGAGCGCCCGCAACGGTGGAGACCCAGTACTTC; cdr3_aa: CASSRAPATVETQYF
j_call: TRBJ2-1; v_call: TRBV5-1; d_call: TRBD1; cdr3_length: 12; cdr3_nt: TGCGCCAGCAGCTTGGCCGGGACAGGGGAATTCTTC; cdr3_aa: CASSLAGTGEFF
j_call: TRBJ2-1; v_call: TRBV12-5; d_call: TRBD2; cdr3_length: 16; cdr3_nt: TGTGCTAGTGGTTTGGGGGGCCAGCGGGGTTACAATGAGCAGTTCTTC; cdr3_aa: CASGLGGQRGYNEQFF
j_call: TRBJ2-5; v_call: TRBV5-1; d_call: TRBD2; cdr3_length: 16; cdr3_nt: TGCGCCAGCAGCTTGGAAACTAGCGGGAACCAAGAGACCCAGTACTTC; cdr3_aa: CASSLETSGNQETQYF
j_call: TRBJ2-3; v_call: TRBV15; d_call: TRBD2; cdr3_length: 16; cdr3_nt: TGTGCCACCAGCAGCCTCGCGGGGGTTCGACCAGATACGCAGTATTTT; cdr3_aa: CATSSLAGVRPDTQYF
j_call: TRBJ2-1; v_call: TRBV5-1; d_call: TRBD2; cdr3_length: 15; cdr3_nt: TGCGCCAGCAGCTCGGGACTAGCGAACTACAATGAGCAGTTCTTC; cdr3_aa: CASSSGLANYNEQFF
j_call: TRBJ2-5; v_call: TRBV7-7; d_call: TRBD2; cdr3_length: 14; cdr3_nt: TGTGCTAGCAGCGTGACTAGCGGGAGTGAGACCCAGTACTTC; cdr3_aa: CASSVTSGSETQYF
j_call: TRBJ2-6; v_call: TRBV28; d_call: TRBD1; cdr3_length: 17; cdr3_nt: TGTGCCAGCAGTACAGGGGCGATAGGCTCTGGGGCCAACGTCCTGACTTTC; cdr3_aa: CASSTGAIGSGANVLTF
j_call: TRBJ1-2; v_call: TRBV7-2; d_call: NA; cdr3_length: 14; cdr3_nt: TGTGCCAGCAGCCCGATAACAGGGTCCTATGGCTACACCTTC; cdr3_aa: CASSPITGSYGYTF
j_call: TRBJ2-1; v_call: TRBV29-1; d_call: TRBD2; cdr3_length: 16; cdr3_nt: TGCAGCGCCCCGGGACTAGCGGGAGGGCCCTACAATGAGCAGTTCTTC; cdr3_aa: CSAPGLAGGPYNEQFF
j_call: TRBJ2-1; v_call: TRBV5-1; d_call: TRBD2; cdr3_length: 18; cdr3_nt: TGCGCCAGCAGCTCGATTCATGGGACTCGGGGGGGGTTCAATGAGCAGTTCTTC; cdr3_aa: CASSSIHGTRGGFNEQFF
j_call: TRBJ2-3; v_call: TRBV9; d_call: TRBD2; cdr3_length: 15; cdr3_nt: TGTGCCAGCAGCCTCTGGCGGGAGGGTACAGATACGCAGTATTTT; cdr3_aa: CASSLWREGTDTQYF
j_call: TRBJ1-4; v_call: TRBV6-5; d_call: NA; cdr3_length: 14; cdr3_nt: TGTGCCAGCAGTTACAGCGGGGCTAATGAAAAACTGTTTTTT; cdr3_aa: CASSYSGANEKLFF
j_call: TRBJ1-1; v_call: TRBV21-1; d_call: NA; cdr3_length: 15; cdr3_nt: TGTGCCAGCAGCACTGCGGGGGGCGGAGGGACTGAAGCTTTCTTT; cdr3_aa: CASSTAGGGGTEAFF
j_call: TRBJ2-2; v_call: TRBV9; d_call: NA; cdr3_length: 16; cdr3_nt: TGTGCCAGCAGCCTAAGGGGTCAGGCGGCCACCGGGGAGCTGTTTTTT; cdr3_aa: CASSLRGQAATGELFF
j_call: TRBJ1-5; v_call: TRBV7-8; d_call: NA; cdr3_length: 15; cdr3_nt: TGTGCCAGCAGCTTAGCCGGAGATAGCAATCAGCCCCAGCATTTT; cdr3_aa: CASSLAGDSNQPQHF
j_call: TRBJ2-7; v_call: TRBV4-1; d_call: TRBD1; cdr3_length: 15; cdr3_nt: TGCGCCAGCAGCTTCCGGACAGGAGCCACCTACGAGCAGTACTTC; cdr3_aa: CASSFRTGATYEQYF
j_call: TRBJ2-5; v_call: TRBV23-1; d_call: NA; cdr3_length: 16; cdr3_nt: TGCGCCAGCAGTCATTACACGGGACAAAGCCAAGAGACCCAGTACTTC; cdr3_aa: CASSHYTGQSQETQYF
j_call: TRBJ2-7; v_call: TRBV15; d_call: NA; cdr3_length: 14; cdr3_nt: TGTGCCACCACCGCCGAGGCTGGCCCCTACGAGCAGTACTTC; cdr3_aa: CATTAEAGPYEQYF